These T cell receptor beta chains were read from a single sample in a study of cytotoxic CD8 clonotypes in ibrutinib-treated CLL. Only in-frame clones appear in the TCRdb table, and some are missing; sequencing was by immunoSEQ multiplex PCR. The sample holds fewer than 35,000 clones, roughly 69% seen once. Here the sequenced sample was PBMCs, taken after 24 months of ibrutinib treatment. Source of these receptors: a human donor with chronic lymphocytic leukemia. Both conserved end residues are part of each CDR3. The order of the fields is V gene, clone size, J gene, D gene, CDR3 DNA, CDR3 protein. D genes are given only for firm matches. Clone size, where shown, is once, few, many, or a class for clones that have expanded.

v_call: TRBV5-6; clone_size: few; j_call: TRBJ2-1; d_call: NA; cdr3_nt: TGTGCCAGCAGCTTGGCCCTGGGTTCCAATGAGCAGTTCTTC; cdr3_aa: CASSLALGSNEQFF
v_call: TRBV6-5; clone_size: once; j_call: TRBJ1-3; d_call: NA; cdr3_nt: TGTGCCAGCACCCCGGCGGGGTCTGGAAACACCATATATTTT; cdr3_aa: CASTPAGSGNTIYF
v_call: TRBV5-1; clone_size: NA; j_call: TRBJ2-5; d_call: TRBD1; cdr3_nt: TGCGCCAGCAGCTTAGCCGGGACAGGGGAAGAGACCCAGTACTTC; cdr3_aa: CASSLAGTGEETQYF
v_call: TRBV7-3; clone_size: NA; j_call: TRBJ2-7; d_call: NA; cdr3_nt: TGTGCCAGCAGTCAAAGGGGGGAAAGCTACGAGCAGTACTTC; cdr3_aa: CASSQRGESYEQYF
v_call: TRBV20-1; clone_size: NA; j_call: TRBJ2-1; d_call: TRBD2; cdr3_nt: TGCAGTGCTAGACGGGAGGACCCGCAGTTCTTC; cdr3_aa: CSARREDPQFF
v_call: TRBV29-1; clone_size: NA; j_call: TRBJ1-5; d_call: TRBD1; cdr3_nt: TGCAGCGTTGGTTGGACAGGGGTTCAGCCCCAGCATTTT; cdr3_aa: CSVGWTGVQPQHF
v_call: TRBV6-6; clone_size: NA; j_call: TRBJ2-5; d_call: TRBD1; cdr3_nt: TGTGCCAGCAGCGCCCGACAGGGTCGCGAGACCCAGTACTTC; cdr3_aa: CASSARQGRETQYF
v_call: TRBV5-1; clone_size: NA; j_call: TRBJ2-5; d_call: TRBD1; cdr3_nt: TGCGCCAGCAGCCTAATGGGACAGGGGGTAGAGACCCAGTACTTC; cdr3_aa: CASSLMGQGVETQYF
v_call: TRBV2; clone_size: NA; j_call: TRBJ1-4; d_call: NA; cdr3_nt: TGTGCCAGCAGTGAAGCGCCGGGAGGGAGGGGGAATGAAAAACTGTTTTTT; cdr3_aa: CASSEAPGGRGNEKLFF
v_call: TRBV7-2; clone_size: NA; j_call: TRBJ2-7; d_call: NA; cdr3_nt: TGTGCCAGCAGCTTAGCCGGCGGATACGAGCAGTACTTC; cdr3_aa: CASSLAGGYEQYF
v_call: TRBV6-5; clone_size: NA; j_call: TRBJ1-5; d_call: NA; cdr3_nt: TGTGCCAGCAGTTACACAAAGGGGGGATGGCCCCAGCATTTT; cdr3_aa: CASSYTKGGWPQHF
v_call: TRBV7-2; clone_size: once; j_call: TRBJ1-2; d_call: TRBD1; cdr3_nt: TGTGCCAGCAGCTCTACAGGGGGCTATGGCTACACCTTC; cdr3_aa: CASSSTGGYGYTF
v_call: TRBV6-1; clone_size: NA; j_call: TRBJ1-1; d_call: NA; cdr3_nt: TGTGCCAGCAGTGTCGGGGGGCGCGGGTACACTGAAGCTTTCTTT; cdr3_aa: CASSVGGRGYTEAFF
v_call: TRBV9; clone_size: NA; j_call: TRBJ2-2; d_call: NA; cdr3_nt: TGTGCCAGCAGCGGATCTCTATACACCGGGGAGCTGTTTTTT; cdr3_aa: CASSGSLYTGELFF
v_call: TRBV25-1; clone_size: NA; j_call: TRBJ1-4; d_call: NA; cdr3_nt: TGTGCCAGCAGTGGTAAGGGGGGAGAAAAACTGTTTTTT; cdr3_aa: CASSGKGGEKLFF
v_call: TRBV10-2; clone_size: NA; j_call: TRBJ1-2; d_call: TRBD1; cdr3_nt: TGCGCCAGCAGTGCCAGGGGGGACTATGGCTACACCTTC; cdr3_aa: CASSARGDYGYTF
v_call: TRBV27; clone_size: NA; j_call: TRBJ2-3; d_call: NA; cdr3_nt: TGTGCCAGCAGTTCCCACATCCGAGGCACAGATACGCAGTATTTT; cdr3_aa: CASSSHIRGTDTQYF
v_call: TRBV7-3; clone_size: NA; j_call: TRBJ2-2; d_call: TRBD1; cdr3_nt: TGTGCCAGCAGCTTACGGCAGGGGGCGGTCGGGGAGCTGTTTTTT; cdr3_aa: CASSLRQGAVGELFF
v_call: TRBV19; clone_size: NA; j_call: TRBJ1-5; d_call: NA; cdr3_nt: TGTGCCAGTAGTACAGGGGACAATAGCAATCAGCCCCAGCATTTT; cdr3_aa: CASSTGDNSNQPQHF
v_call: TRBV9; clone_size: few; j_call: TRBJ2-5; d_call: TRBD2; cdr3_nt: TGTGCCAGCAGCGTAGGCAGTAGCGGGGGGGGAGAGACCCAGTACTTC; cdr3_aa: CASSVGSSGGGETQYF
v_call: TRBV9; clone_size: NA; j_call: TRBJ1-2; d_call: NA; cdr3_nt: TGTGCCAGCAGCGCCCGGGGGAGGGACTATGGCTACACCTTC; cdr3_aa: CASSARGRDYGYTF
v_call: TRBV29-1; clone_size: NA; j_call: TRBJ2-1; d_call: NA; cdr3_nt: TGCAGCGTTGAGATCGTGACTAGTCAGTTCTTC; cdr3_aa: CSVEIVTSQFF
v_call: TRBV9; clone_size: NA; j_call: TRBJ1-3; d_call: NA; cdr3_nt: TGTGCCAGCAGCCCGACGCAGGGTTTGTGGAACACCATATATTTT; cdr3_aa: CASSPTQGLWNTIYF
v_call: TRBV5-1; clone_size: NA; j_call: TRBJ2-2; d_call: NA; cdr3_nt: TGCGCCAGCAGCTTTTCGGGCAGGGCCACCGGGGAGCTGTTTTTT; cdr3_aa: CASSFSGRATGELFF
v_call: TRBV27; clone_size: NA; j_call: TRBJ1-2; d_call: NA; cdr3_nt: TGTGCCAGCAGTCCCGGGACTGACTATGGCTACACCTTC; cdr3_aa: CASSPGTDYGYTF
v_call: TRBV21-1; clone_size: medium-sized; j_call: TRBJ1-5; d_call: NA; cdr3_nt: TGTGCCAGCAGCATTTCCACAGGGTTCGGGCAGCCCCAGCATTTT; cdr3_aa: CASSISTGFGQPQHF
v_call: TRBV6-5; clone_size: NA; j_call: TRBJ2-7; d_call: NA; cdr3_nt: TGTGCCAGCAGCCTACGGGCCACTGAGTACGAGCAGTACTTC; cdr3_aa: CASSLRATEYEQYF
v_call: TRBV6-5; clone_size: NA; j_call: TRBJ2-7; d_call: NA; cdr3_nt: TGTGCAGGGGGGCGGTCCTACGAGCAGTACTTC; cdr3_aa: CAGGRSYEQYF
v_call: TRBV6-5; clone_size: NA; j_call: TRBJ1-5; d_call: TRBD1; cdr3_nt: TGTGCCAGCAGGAGGACAGGGGGAAATCAGCCCCAGCATTTT; cdr3_aa: CASRRTGGNQPQHF
v_call: TRBV14; clone_size: few; j_call: TRBJ2-7; d_call: NA; cdr3_nt: TGTGCCAGCAGCCAAGGGCGGGGAATATTCCGATACGAGCAGTACTTC; cdr3_aa: CASSQGRGIFRYEQYF
v_call: TRBV7-3; clone_size: NA; j_call: TRBJ2-7; d_call: TRBD1; cdr3_nt: TGTGCCAGCAGCTTAGCGGGACAGGGTATATACTTC; cdr3_aa: CASSLAGQGIYF
v_call: TRBV9; clone_size: NA; j_call: TRBJ2-2; d_call: NA; cdr3_nt: TGTGCCAGCAGCGTAGGCGCGGGGGCAGGGCCCCGGACCGGGGAGCTGTTTTTT; cdr3_aa: CASSVGAGAGPRTGELFF
v_call: TRBV18; clone_size: once; j_call: TRBJ2-7; d_call: NA; cdr3_nt: TGTGCCAGCTCCGTAGGGGACCCTCCCTACGAGCAGTACTTC; cdr3_aa: CASSVGDPPYEQYF
v_call: TRBV6-6; clone_size: NA; j_call: TRBJ1-1; d_call: TRBD1; cdr3_nt: TGTGCCAGCAGCGACCCCGGGACAGTGATGAACACTGAAGCTTTCTTT; cdr3_aa: CASSDPGTVMNTEAFF
v_call: TRBV7-9; clone_size: NA; j_call: TRBJ1-1; d_call: NA; cdr3_nt: TGTGCCAGCAGCCCTGACAGGTACACTGAAGCTTTCTTT; cdr3_aa: CASSPDRYTEAFF
v_call: TRBV30; clone_size: NA; j_call: TRBJ2-5; d_call: TRBD1; cdr3_nt: TGTGCGGCCGGGACAGGGGGCTGGGGGACCCAGTACTTC; cdr3_aa: CAAGTGGWGTQYF
v_call: TRBV29-1; clone_size: NA; j_call: TRBJ2-5; d_call: NA; cdr3_nt: TGCAGCGTTGAAGATGGGACGGTACCGGAGACCCAGTACTTC; cdr3_aa: CSVEDGTVPETQYF
v_call: TRBV5-1; clone_size: NA; j_call: TRBJ1-2; d_call: TRBD1; cdr3_nt: TGCGCCAGCAGCCGGGGACAGAGCTATGGCTACACCTTC; cdr3_aa: CASSRGQSYGYTF
v_call: TRBV4-3; clone_size: few; j_call: TRBJ1-4; d_call: NA; cdr3_nt: TGCGCCAGCAGCCAAGATCCCAGGGCTGCAACTAATGAAAAACTGTTTTTT; cdr3_aa: CASSQDPRAATNEKLFF
v_call: TRBV29-1; clone_size: NA; j_call: TRBJ2-7; d_call: TRBD1; cdr3_nt: TGCAGCGTTTGCTGGACAGGGGGTTACGAGCAGTACTTC; cdr3_aa: CSVCWTGGYEQYF
v_call: TRBV27; clone_size: NA; j_call: TRBJ2-7; d_call: TRBD2; cdr3_nt: TGTGCCAGCAGTTTATATCCTAGCGGGGGGGTCAGCTCCTACGAGCAGTACTTC; cdr3_aa: CASSLYPSGGVSSYEQYF
v_call: TRBV5-1; clone_size: NA; j_call: TRBJ2-1; d_call: NA; cdr3_nt: TGCGCCAGCAGCTTGATGGGGGACCCCTACAATGAGCAGTTCTTC; cdr3_aa: CASSLMGDPYNEQFF
v_call: TRBV30; clone_size: few; j_call: TRBJ1-6; d_call: TRBD1; cdr3_nt: TGTGCCTCCACCGGACAGGGCAATTCACCCCTCCACTTT; cdr3_aa: CASTGQGNSPLHF
v_call: TRBV19; clone_size: NA; j_call: TRBJ1-5; d_call: TRBD1; cdr3_nt: TGTGCCAGTAGTCCCAGGACAGGGGGCGGAAATCAGCCCCAGCATTTT; cdr3_aa: CASSPRTGGGNQPQHF
v_call: TRBV7-9; clone_size: NA; j_call: TRBJ2-7; d_call: NA; cdr3_nt: TGTGCCAGCAGCCTGGGTGGGGAGAGGTACGAGCAGTACTTC; cdr3_aa: CASSLGGERYEQYF
v_call: TRBV30; clone_size: NA; j_call: TRBJ2-1; d_call: TRBD1; cdr3_nt: TGTGCCTGGAGTGTATACTCCTTGGGGACAGGTGAGCAGTTCTTC; cdr3_aa: CAWSVYSLGTGEQFF
v_call: TRBV4-1; clone_size: NA; j_call: TRBJ2-5; d_call: TRBD2; cdr3_nt: TGCGCCAGCAGCGAAGCGGGACTAGCGGGGGAAGAGACCCAGTACTTC; cdr3_aa: CASSEAGLAGEETQYF
v_call: TRBV14; clone_size: NA; j_call: TRBJ2-7; d_call: NA; cdr3_nt: TGTGCCAGCAGCCAAGCCCAAGGAGTTTTTTCCTACGAGCAGTACTTC; cdr3_aa: CASSQAQGVFSYEQYF
v_call: TRBV6-5; clone_size: NA; j_call: TRBJ2-3; d_call: TRBD2; cdr3_nt: TGTGCCAGCAAAGAGCGGGGGGGAACAGATACGCAGTATTTT; cdr3_aa: CASKERGGTDTQYF
v_call: TRBV27; clone_size: NA; j_call: TRBJ2-7; d_call: TRBD1; cdr3_nt: TGTGCCAGCAGTTTGACAGGGGGGTTCTACGAGCAGTACTTC; cdr3_aa: CASSLTGGFYEQYF
v_call: TRBV19; clone_size: NA; j_call: TRBJ1-3; d_call: NA; cdr3_nt: TGTGCCAGTACCCGGAAAAGCTCTGGAAACACCATATATTTT; cdr3_aa: CASTRKSSGNTIYF
v_call: TRBV2; clone_size: once; j_call: TRBJ1-2; d_call: NA; cdr3_nt: TGTGCCAGCAGTGAGGGCAGGGCCTATGGCTACACCTTC; cdr3_aa: CASSEGRAYGYTF
v_call: TRBV6-1; clone_size: NA; j_call: TRBJ1-2; d_call: NA; cdr3_nt: TGTGCCAGCAGTGAACCTCTTGGTGAAGCCAAACCCAACTATGGCTACACCTTC; cdr3_aa: CASSEPLGEAKPNYGYTF
v_call: TRBV5-1; clone_size: few; j_call: TRBJ2-5; d_call: TRBD1; cdr3_nt: TGCGCCAGCAGCTCGGGACAGGGAAGGGAGACCCAGTACTTC; cdr3_aa: CASSSGQGRETQYF
v_call: TRBV19; clone_size: NA; j_call: TRBJ2-6; d_call: NA; cdr3_nt: TGTGCCAGTAGTCGGCGGGGCGATAGCTCTGGGGCCAACGTCCTGACTTTC; cdr3_aa: CASSRRGDSSGANVLTF